Below are 20 T cell receptor beta chains sequenced from a single sample in a study of T cell clones after liver transplantation. Assay: immunoSEQ multiplex PCR; the TCRdb copy retains only in-frame clones and omits some. The table lists roughly 49,000 clones, about 69% of them singletons. The sequenced sample was CD4+ T cells from blood, obtained 52 to 60 months after liver transplant. The receptors were gathered from a human patient who received a liver transplant. Some T cells may be transferred from the graft donor.

This clone came up a few times. The chain uses TRBV28 and TRBJ1-1; 9 nucleotides match TRBD1. The V gene's germline CDR1 is MDHEN and CDR2 SYDVKM. The CDR3 length is 14 residues. Trimming removed 8 bases from V and 5 bases from J; junction bases left unmatched: 9. The chain's CDR3 is CASGQGLGVTEAFF. The CDR3 DNA reads as TGTGCCAGCGGACAGGGGCTTGGGGTGACTGAAGCTTTCTTT.

The rearrangement uses TRBV7-2 and TRBJ1-4; D is ambiguous. There are 14 residues in the CDR3. Trimming took off 4 bases at V and 1 base at J, with 7 bases between the two ends. Per the germline V gene, CDR1 is SGHTA and CDR2 is FQGNSA. This CDR3 reads CASSWGGTNEKLFF. The CDR3 region has the DNA TGTGCCAGCAGCTGGGGAGGAACTAATGAAAAACTGTTTTTT.

The V gene is TRBV5-6, the J gene TRBJ1-4, with D perhaps TRBD1 (5 bases). Germline values: CDR1 SGHDT, CDR2 YYEEEE. The CDR3 consists of 14 residues. Trimming left V 6 bases short and J 4 bases short, with 13 bases between. The CDR3 bases are TGTGCCAGCACCTTCTGGGACCTTAATGAAAAACTGTTTTTT. It translates to CASTFWDLNEKLFF.

This clone was recorded a few times. The CDR3 is CASSGGSRGDEQFF. As DNA, the CDR3 is TGTGCCAGCAGCGGTGGTTCTCGGGGGGATGAGCAGTTCTTC. The rearrangement uses TRBV5-6 and TRBJ2-1; TRBD2 matches at 7 bases. J was trimmed by 8 bases and V by 4 bases; bases with no gene match: 9. Germline V gene lookup returns CDR1 SGHDT and CDR2 YYEEEE. The CDR3 spans 14 residues.

The V call is TRBV5-1, the J call TRBJ1-5; no clear D. V shed 3 bases and J shed 1 base, with 11 bases lying between them. Germline assignment: CDR1 SGHRS and CDR2 YFSETQ. CDR3 size: 15 residues. The CDR3 coding sequence is TGCGCCAGCAGCTGGCGGGGTGACAGCAATCAGCCCCAGCATTTT. Its translation: CASSWRGDSNQPQHF.

This rearrangement joins TRBV14 to TRBJ1-6, with 7 bases matching TRBD1. The CDR3 length is 15 residues. The germline gives CDR1 SGHDN, CDR2 FVKESK. Trimming took 4 bases from V and 10 from J; bases not matched to a gene: 10. The CDR3 is CASSPPGTVPSPLHF. The CDR3 DNA is TGTGCCAGCAGCCCGCCCGGGACAGTCCCATCACCCCTCCACTTT.

The CDR3 DNA reads as TGTGCCAGCAGCCGCGACTCCAGGGGGACAGATACGCAGTATTTT. This sequence encodes CASSRDSRGTDTQYF. The rearrangement links TRBV7-8 to TRBJ2-3; TRBD1 matches 7 bases. J was trimmed by 3 bases and V by 5 bases; bases with no gene match: 8. Germline assignment: CDR1 SGHVS and CDR2 FQNEAQ. This CDR3 region has 15 residues.

The chain links TRBV6-1 to TRBJ2-1, with D tentatively TRBD1 (6 bases). This CDR3 has 14 residues. V was clipped by 7 bases and J by 3 bases, with 13 bases between them. The germline CDR1 and CDR2 sequences are MNHNS and SASEGT. DNA for the CDR3: TGTGCCAGCACCCCGGGACACAACTACAATGAGCAGTTCTTC. Amino acids: CASTPGHNYNEQFF.

V is TRBV10-3 and J is TRBJ2-5, with 12 nucleotides matching TRBD2. Germline V CDR1 and CDR2: ENHRY, SYGVKD. The CDR3 is 16 amino acids. V shed 6 bases and J 3 bases; nucleotides not matched to a gene: 8. CDR3 sequence reads: CAISGLAGTSKETQYF. The DNA for the CDR3 is TGTGCCATCAGCGGACTAGCGGGGACCTCCAAAGAGACCCAGTACTTC.

The chain joins TRBV7-2 to TRBJ1-5, with no clear D. CDR3 length: 14 amino acids. V lost 1 base and J lost 0, with 4 bases in between. In germline, CDR1 is SGHTA, CDR2 FQGNSA. CDR3 loop: CASSLGFSNQPQHF. In DNA, the CDR3 is TGTGCCAGCAGCTTAGGGTTTAGCAATCAGCCCCAGCATTTT.

The J gene is TRBJ2-7, the V gene TRBV6-5; D perhaps matches TRBD2 (5 bases). The germline CDR1 and CDR2 sequences are MNHEY and SVGAGI. CDR3 size: 15 residues. Deletions cut 0 bases from V and 2 bases from J, with 11 bases between. CDR3 region: CASSYSGVSAYEQYF. DNA for the CDR3: TGTGCCAGCAGTTACTCCGGGGTTTCGGCCTACGAGCAGTACTTC.

The CDR3 sequence is CAISERTVGSREQYF. Written as DNA, the CDR3 is TGTGCCATCAGTGAGAGGACAGTGGGATCAAGGGAGCAGTACTTC. This rearrangement joins TRBV10-3 to TRBJ2-7; weak D call: TRBD1 (6 bases). Trimming stripped 2 bases from V and 7 bases from J, with 18 bases between. CDR3 length: 15 amino acids. Looked up from germline, CDR1 is ENHRY and CDR2 is SYGVKD.

The chain links TRBV19 to TRBJ1-1, with 12 positions matching TRBD1. Germline V gene lookup returns CDR1 LNHDA and CDR2 SQIVND (reference sequence). This CDR3 region has 15 residues. V shed 11 bases and J 4 bases; nucleotides not matched to a gene: 11. The CDR3 DNA is TGTGCCGCGGGGGACAGGGGGCTTCCACGCACTGAAGCTTTCTTT. Its translation is CAAGDRGLPRTEAFF.

V is TRBV19 and J is TRBJ2-4; no reliable D call. Germline V gene sequence: CDR1 LNHDA, CDR2 SQIVND (reference sequence). V was clipped by 2 bases and J by 1 base, with 9 bases between them. CDR3 size: 15 residues. CDR3 region: CASSIQSVAKNIQYF. CDR3 nucleotides: TGTGCCAGTAGTATACAGTCGGTGGCCAAAAACATTCAGTACTTC.

The chain combines TRBV5-1 with TRBJ2-2; 7 bases map to TRBD1. Trimming cost V 4 bases and J 4 bases; bases outside gene matches: 13. Per the germline V gene, CDR1 is SGHRS and CDR2 is YFSETQ. This CDR3 has 17 residues. CDR3 bases: TGCGCCAGCAGCCTATTAGCCGGGACAGCAAGCACCGGGGAGCTGTTTTTT. Its protein is CASSLLAGTASTGELFF.

The V and J genes are TRBV19 and TRBJ1-2; a weak D match, TRBD1 (6 bases). In germline, CDR1 is LNHDA, CDR2 SQIVND (reference sequence). The V gene lost 3 bases and the J gene lost 4 bases, with 15 bases spanning the gap. The CDR3 runs 15 residues. The CDR3 DNA is TGTGCCAGTAGTATGAGCCGCCAGGGGACCTATGGCTACACCTTC. This sequence encodes CASSMSRQGTYGYTF.

There are a few counts of this clone. This chain uses TRBV2 with TRBJ1-6; TRBD1 might be the D (6 bases). V was shortened by 6 bases and J by 9 bases, with 12 bases between the two germline ends. Per the germline V gene, CDR1 is SNHLY and CDR2 is FYNNEI. The CDR3 is 13 residues long. CDR3 DNA sequence: TGTGCCAGCAGCCCGGCGGACAGTTCACCCCTCCACTTT. It codes for CASSPADSSPLHF.

The J gene is TRBJ1-2, the V gene TRBV5-1; 7 bases are shared with TRBD1. V was pared by 4 bases and J by 3 bases, with 6 bases of the junction left unmatched. The CDR3 is 14 amino acids. Germline CDR1 SGHRS, CDR2 YFSETQ. CDR3 bases: TGCGCCAGCAGCAGACAGGGTGTTGACTATGGCTACACCTTC. Encoded protein: CASSRQGVDYGYTF.

DNA for the CDR3: TGTGCCAGTAGTGTATCCAGCGGGGGGGCCCATAATGAGCAGTTCTTC. Translating gives CASSVSSGGAHNEQFF. This chain connects TRBV19 to TRBJ2-1; 10 bases agree with TRBD2. CDR3 length equals 16 residues. The V and J ends lost 5 bases and 7 bases, in that order; junction bases with no gene match: 11. Germline loops: CDR1 LNHDA, CDR2 SQIVND (reference sequence).

The CDR3 protein is CASSLGLGRVADGYTF. The CDR3 nucleotides read TGTGCCAGCAGCTTAGGCCTCGGCAGGGTAGCGGATGGCTACACCTTC. V and J are TRBV5-6 and TRBJ1-2; D may be TRBD1 (5 bases). The V end was cut by 2 bases, the J end by 6 bases, with 20 bases between. The germline CDR1 and CDR2 sequences are SGHDT and YYEEEE. The CDR3 contains 16 residues.